This T cell receptor beta chain was found in a study of blood T cells in healthy people across ages. This CDR3 is 14 amino acids long. Trimming took 5 bases from V and 2 from J; bases not matched to a gene: 8. CDR1 SQVTM and CDR2 ANQGSEA come from the germline V gene. Sample-barcoded 5' priming and a J-beta primer mix drove a second PCR of 7 to 11 cycles. TCRdb processed the 5' RACE reads anew with MiXCR; each CDR3 protein has one entry. The sample has about 1.1 million distinct CDR3 sequences; 30% to 40% are singletons. The chain employs TRBV29-1 and TRBJ1-1; 7 bases are a match to TRBD1. The sequence was collected from a young man in good health. Sequenced material: blood. The CDR3 DNA reads as TGCAGCGTTCTTAACAGGGGTAGAAACACTGAAGCTTTCTTT. This encodes CSVLNRGRNTEAFF.